One sample yielded the 6 T cell receptor beta chains listed below, sequenced in a study of T cell repertoires in cytomegalovirus infection (dated by TCRdb to between 2018 and 2021). These receptors have no known antigen. The treatment or condition label, as the study defines it: in vitro stimulation with specific CMV peptide epitopes to enrich CMV-specific T cells. TCRdb names Illumina HiSeq 1500 as the instrument used. Using fastp trimming at Q25 and MiXCR clonotype assembly, TCRdb reanalyzed the public sequencing data and kept in-frame beta chains. Identical CDR3 protein sequences are pooled into one entry, listed with their most common genes and DNA. In all, the sample holds 550,000 to 700,000 distinct CDR3 sequences, and roughly 42% of those were seen once. The top ten constitute about 46% of the sample. The source was cultured PBMCs, collected from culture after CMV antigen stimulation. All receptors come from a human donor in good health (CMV status not recorded). Some clones in this sample may be carry-over from other donors' samples.

This clonotype was picked up a small number of times. The chain combines TRBV2 with TRBJ2-7, with D unclear. Trimming pared 1 base from V and 3 bases from J, leaving 7 bases between. The germline V gene encodes CDR1 SNHLY and CDR2 FYNNEI. The CDR3 totals 13 residues. CDR3 region: CASSEGIVYEQYF. DNA of the CDR3: TGTGCCAGCAGTGAAGGGATTGTCTACGAGCAGTACTTC.

This clonotype was detected a few times. The chain joins TRBV7-9 to TRBJ2-2; D unclear. The CDR3 length is 15 residues. The V and J ends lost 5 bases and 8 bases respectively, with 18 bases between them. Germline assignment: CDR1 SEHNR and CDR2 FQNEAQ (reference sequence). DNA of the CDR3: TGTGCCAGCAGCACCCCTGGGTTAGCACGGGGGGAGCTGTTTTTT. It codes for CASSTPGLARGELFF.

This CDR3 is CSAPRALGINEQFF. DNA for the CDR3: TGCAGTGCTCCCAGGGCTTTAGGCATCAATGAGCAGTTCTTC. The chain uses TRBV20-1 and TRBJ2-1; a possible D gene is TRBD1 (5 bases). Deletions cut 5 bases from V and 6 bases from J, with 17 bases between. This CDR3 is built from 14 residues. The germline V gene has CDR1 DFQATT and CDR2 SNEGSKA (reference sequence).

The V and J genes are TRBV7-6 and TRBJ2-5, with D perhaps TRBD2 (6 bases). The V end was cut by 1 base, the J end by 5 bases, with 14 bases between. The CDR3 consists of 15 residues. Germline V CDR1 and CDR2: SGHVS, FNYEAQ. The CDR3 loop reads CASSLDGVSGETQYF. CDR3 DNA sequence: TGTGCCAGCAGCTTAGATGGGGTGAGCGGGGAGACCCAGTACTTC. The full variable domain, rest sourced from reference TRBV7-6 and TRBJ2-5, is GAGVSQSPRYKVTKRGQDVALRCDPISGHVSLYWYRQALGQGPEFLTYFNYEAQQDKSGLPNDRFSAERPEGSISTLTIQRTEQRDSAMYRCASSLDGVSGETQYFGPGTRLLVL.

In its sample, this clonotype was seen many times. V gene TRBV7-2 combines with J gene TRBJ2-7; 8 bases agree with TRBD1. Trimming at V came to 1 base and at J to 3 bases, leaving 8 bases not matched to a gene. Germline V gene sequence: CDR1 SGHTA, CDR2 FQGNSA. The CDR3 totals 16 residues. Here the CDR3 DNA reads TGTGCCAGCAGCTTAGGGGGTGGACAGGGTGGCTACGAGCAGTACTTC. This codes for CASSLGGGQGGYEQYF.

This clonotype was found a few times. The DNA for the CDR3 is TGTGCCAGCAGCTCTAGACACCCCGCTAACTATGGCTACACCTTC. It yields the protein CASSSRHPANYGYTF. The chain is built from TRBV7-2 and TRBJ1-2; D is uncertain. Trimming took off 4 bases at V and 0 bases at J, with 12 bases between the two ends. The germline V gene has CDR1 SGHTA and CDR2 FQGNSA. The CDR3 runs to 15 residues.